The 10 T cell receptor beta chains reported below all come from one sample, sequenced in a study of T cell clones after liver transplantation. Sequencing was performed with immunoSEQ multiplex PCR; in TCRdb, only in-frame clones are kept and a portion is missing. The sample consists of tens of thousands of clones, 75% to 90% of them appearing once. The sample here was CD4+ T cells from blood, taken 12 months after liver transplant. These receptors came from a human patient who received a liver transplant. A subset of T cells may come from the graft donor.

The chain is built from TRBV28 and TRBJ1-2; D might be TRBD1 (5 bases). V lost 3 bases and J lost 4, with 12 bases in between. The CDR3 spans 14 residues. Germline CDR1 reads MDHEN; CDR2 reads SYDVKM. In nucleotides, the CDR3 is TGTGCCAGCAGTTTTCACGACAGAGGCTATGGCTACACCTTC. It codes for CASSFHDRGYGYTF.

The chain recombines TRBV30 with TRBJ2-1; 9 bases agree with TRBD2. Germline CDR1 reads GTSNPN; CDR2 reads SVGIG (reference sequence). The CDR3 has 14 amino acids. The J segment lost 8 bases and the V segment lost 2 bases, leaving 7 bases of the junction unmatched. CDR3 coding DNA: TGTGCCTGGAGTACCGGACTAGCGTCCGATGAGCAGTTCTTC. Residues: CAWSTGLASDEQFF.

This sequence joins TRBV28 and TRBJ2-1, with no clear D. V dropped 4 bases and J dropped 7 bases, with 2 bases sitting between them. This CDR3 contains 10 residues. Germline values: CDR1 MDHEN, CDR2 SYDVKM. The CDR3 coding sequence is TGTGCCAGCAGTTATAATGAGCAGTTCTTC. Its protein is CASSYNEQFF.

This chain links TRBV7-2 with TRBJ2-3; the D gene is possibly TRBD2 (6 bases). There are 15 residues in the CDR3. CDR1 and CDR2 (germline): SGHTA, FQGNSA. V lost 2 bases and J lost 1, with 10 bases in between. CDR3 sequence (DNA): TGTGCCAGCAGCTTAACGGGAGTGGGCACAGATACGCAGTATTTT. Protein product: CASSLTGVGTDTQYF.

This clone was seen more than once but under ten times. The V gene is TRBV30, the J gene TRBJ1-3; D not resolved. This CDR3 spans 14 amino acids. Germline assignment: CDR1 GTSNPN and CDR2 SVGIG (reference sequence). With 5 bases removed from V and 0 bases from J, the gap between germline ends came to 11 bases. CDR3 bases: TGTGCCTGGGGACTTGGGGTCTCTGGAAACACCATATATTTT. Encoded protein: CAWGLGVSGNTIYF.

Details on this clone: Other DNA sequences in the sample encode the same CDR3. This chain joins TRBV7-3 and TRBJ1-1; tentatively, D is TRBD1 (6 bases). V lost 4 bases and J lost 0, with 9 bases in between. Germline loops: CDR1 SGHTA, CDR2 FQGTGA. The CDR3 is 14 amino acids. CDR3 DNA sequence: TGTGCCAGCAGCTCCGGACAGATGAACACTGAAGCTTTCTTT. Translation gives CASSSGQMNTEAFF.

V gene TRBV9 combines with J gene TRBJ2-5; D might be TRBD1 (5 bases). V was trimmed by 6 bases and J by 5 bases, leaving 20 bases between them. Per germline, CDR1 SGDLS and CDR2 YYNGEE. This CDR3 spans 15 amino acids. This CDR3 is CASTSGFRSGETQYF. The CDR3 DNA reads as TGTGCCAGCACCTCAGGGTTTAGGTCAGGGGAGACCCAGTACTTC.

CDR3 sequence: CASSLVPVRGEQFF. In DNA form, the CDR3 reads TGCGCCAGCAGCTTGGTCCCCGTCAGAGGAGAGCAGTTCTTC. This rearrangement joins TRBV5-1 to TRBJ2-1, with no clear D. V shed 0 bases and J shed 10 bases, with 14 bases lying between them. The CDR3 loop spans 14 amino acids. Germline V gene sequence: CDR1 SGHRS, CDR2 YFSETQ.

This clone was detected once. CDR3 nucleotide sequence: TGTGCCAGCAGAATCGAGGGCGGGGAGCTGTTTTTT. This sequence encodes CASRIEGGELFF. The chain uses TRBV28 and TRBJ2-2; possible D gene TRBD2, 5 bases. This CDR3 has 12 amino acids. Trimming took 6 bases from V and 7 from J, leaving 9 bases between them. Germline V gene sequence: CDR1 MDHEN, CDR2 SYDVKM.

The sample holds one count of this clone. The chain recombines TRBV28 with TRBJ2-7; tentatively, D is TRBD1 (6 bases). Trimming stripped 5 bases from V and 6 bases from J, with 14 bases between. The CDR3 loop spans 13 amino acids. Germline V gives CDR1 MDHEN, CDR2 SYDVKM. Written as DNA, the CDR3 is TGTGCCAGCAGTCCCCGAGGGGACACCGAGCAGTACTTC. The encoded protein is CASSPRGDTEQYF.